This TCR beta chain was documented in a study of human T cells and chemical hapten exposure. Time point: pre-sensitization, week 0. Indicated treatment: therapeutic diphenylcyclopropenone sensitization with weekly scalp DPC. Phlebotomy was performed prior to application of every patch test. The total RNA was obtained from whole blood that was not fractionated. Study-level results: There was alopecia in the donors, so their immune response may differ from that of healthy people.

The V gene's germline CDR1 is DFQATT and CDR2 SNEGSKA (reference sequence). The CDR3 runs 12 residues. The V and J ends lost 5 bases and 9 bases respectively, with 15 bases between them. This clonotype was detected a few times. Its antigen is still unknown. Per the study methods: Sample-level TCR yields exhibited a median of approximately 88,000, with a range of about 20,000 to 690,600. MiXCR, applied by TCRdb to the RACE reads, yields one record per CDR3 protein. TCRdb assigned the V and J calls; the authors' analysis was not used. Here the sample spans 350,000 to 450,000 distinct CDR3 sequences, roughly 4.6% being singletons.

This chain joins TRBV20-1 and TRBJ2-3, with D possibly TRBD2 on 5 matching bases. The input for sequencing was whole blood, taken in connection with sensitization to the hapten diphenylcyclopropenone (DPC). The origin of this receptor is a woman aged 45 to 65 with alopecia areata. Some clones in this sample may be carry-over from other donors' samples. The CDR3, as DNA: TGCAGTGCTCTCGGCGGACTCGAGACGCAGTATTTT. Encoded protein: CSALGGLETQYF.